The subject of this entry is one T cell receptor beta chain. The length of the CDR3 is 14 residues. Germline CDR1 is LNHNV and CDR2 is YYDKDF (reference sequence). The V gene lost 0 bases and the J gene lost 4 bases, with 10 bases spanning the gap. This entry comes from a study of blood T cell repertoires in COVID-19. In the study overall: Samples came from the United States, Italy and Spain, spanning acute and convalescent COVID-19. PBMCs, B-cell-depleted T cells, or T cells were the source of the cDNA or gDNA that made up the material.

Seattle's enrolled individuals joined amid active infection and were then monitored longitudinally. In the original processing: Cell counts per sample came from amplifying reference gene primers. Profiling relied on immunoSEQ multiplex PCR, and the TCRdb table lists in-frame clones only, not all of them. The DNA was the basis for D and trimming; V, J and clone size are from that table. The sample consists of 220,000 or so clones, roughly nine tenths of them appearing once. This receptor was identified in a woman in her fifties or sixties with COVID-19, enrolled during active disease. The chain employs TRBV15 and TRBJ2-7; D is unresolved. The sample taken for sequencing was peripheral blood. The CDR3 region has the DNA TGTGCCACCAGCAGAGAGCACGACTTGTACGAGCAGTACGTC. It is translated as CATSREHDLYEQYV.